This is a list of T cell receptor beta chains from one sample in a study of T-cell reconstitution after alpha-beta-depleted transplantation in children. TCRdb processed the PCR reads anew with MiXCR; each CDR3 protein has one entry. The table includes roughly 790,000 distinct CDR3 sequences, less than 20% detected once. The material sequenced was PBMCs, mostly from graft donor cells, taken 360 days after TCRalphabeta/CD19-depleted stem cell transplant. The receptors come from a male patient between 5 and 17 years old who had a stem cell transplant for acute lymphoblastic leukemia, so the T cells may come from the graft donor. Each CDR3 is given with its conserved first and last residue. The D gene is left open where the match is weak. Clone size, where shown, is once, few, many, or a class for clones that have expanded.

>NA|TRBD1|TRBJ2-5|TRBV7-2
TGTGCCAGCAGCTTAGCGCCGGACAGGGTATACCAAGAGACCCAGTACTTC
CASSLAPDRVYQETQYF
>NA|TRBD1|TRBJ1-3|TRBV12-3/TRBV12-4
TGTGCCAGCAGTACCGTCCAGGGGGACAGGGTGTCTGGAAACACCATATATTTT
CASSTVQGDRVSGNTIYF
>NA|TRBD2|TRBJ2-2|TRBV12-3/TRBV12-4
TGTGCCAGCAGATCGGGACTAGGGTACACCGGGGAGCTGTTTTTT
CASRSGLGYTGELFF
>few|TRBD2|TRBJ2-3|TRBV7-9
TGTGCCAGCAGCCCAAGGACTAGCGAAGATACGCAGTATTTT
CASSPRTSEDTQYF
>NA|NA|TRBJ1-2|TRBV6-1
TGTGCCAGTCTCCTAAATGGCTACACCTTC
CASLLNGYTF
>NA|TRBD1|TRBJ1-1|TRBV12-3/TRBV12-4
TGTGCCAGCAGACCGACAGGGTTGAACACTGAAGCTTTCTTT
CASRPTGLNTEAFF
>few|NA|TRBJ1-6|TRBV20-1
TGCAGTGCTAGAAGCACAGCATTTGCGGGGAATTCACCCCTCCACTTT
CSARSTAFAGNSPLHF
>NA|NA|TRBJ2-2|TRBV20-1
TGCAGTGCTGGACCGGGACTCCTGAACACCGGGGAGCTGTTTTTT
CSAGPGLLNTGELFF
>NA|NA|TRBJ2-1|TRBV7-8
TGTGCCAGCAGTTCCTACCACGACAGGCCTACGAAGTACAATGAGCAGTTCTTC
CASSSYHDRPTKYNEQFF
>NA|TRBD1|TRBJ2-1|TRBV24-1
TGTGCCACCAGTAACTCCGGGACAGGGGCCTACAATGAGCAGTTCTTC
CATSNSGTGAYNEQFF
>many|NA|TRBJ2-7|TRBV18
TGTGCCAGCTCACCGTCGCTGGCGAAGACCTACGAGCAGTACTTC
CASSPSLAKTYEQYF
>few|TRBD1|TRBJ2-7|TRBV27
TGTGCCAGCAGTTATGACGGGACAGGCTACTACGAGCAGTACTTC
CASSYDGTGYYEQYF
>few|TRBD1|TRBJ2-1|TRBV5-1
TGCGCCAGCAGCTCGCCTTATGGACAGGCGAGCTACAATGAGCAGTTCTTC
CASSSPYGQASYNEQFF
>NA|NA|TRBJ2-1|TRBV5-1
TGCGCCAGCAGCTTGGGTCCCACCCCCCGCTCCTACAATGAGCAGTTCTTC
CASSLGPTPRSYNEQFF
>NA|TRBD1|TRBJ2-5|TRBV5-1
TGCGCCAGCAGCTTGTACCCCGGGACAGGGATCGGTGAGACCCAGTACTTC
CASSLYPGTGIGETQYF
>NA|NA|TRBJ2-7|TRBV12-3/TRBV12-4
TGTGCCAGCACCACAGGGCGGCACGAGCAGTACTTC
CASTTGRHEQYF
>many|TRBD2|TRBJ2-4|TRBV3-1
TGTGCCAGCAGCCAAGTTAGCCGGCGGGAGGGTATCCTAGCCAAAAACATTCAGTACTTC
CASSQVSRREGILAKNIQYF
>once|TRBD2|TRBJ2-1|TRBV7-3
TGTGCCAGCAGTCGAGGACTAGCCGAGCAGTTCTTC
CASSRGLAEQFF
>NA|TRBD2|TRBJ2-5|TRBV7-3
TGTGCCAGCAGCCTAATACTAGCGGGAGGGGGTGAGACCCAGTACTTC
CASSLILAGGGETQYF
>many|TRBD1|TRBJ2-2|TRBV5-1
TGCGCCAGCAGGTCCGGGACAGAGAACGCCGGGGAGCTGTTTTTT
CASRSGTENAGELFF
>few|TRBD2|TRBJ2-2|TRBV20-1
TGCTTAGCGGGACGGAACACCGGGGAGCTGTTTTTT
CLAGRNTGELFF
>few|NA|TRBJ2-7|TRBV5-1
TGCGCCAGCAGCGGCAGCAGGGGAGTCTTCGAGCAGTACTTC
CASSGSRGVFEQYF
>few|NA|TRBJ2-3|TRBV24-1
TGTGCCACCAGTGGGGGCGCCGGAGGAAGCACAGATACGCAGTATTTT
CATSGGAGGSTDTQYF
>NA|NA|TRBJ2-1|TRBV24-1
TGTGCCACCAGTGACCCGAGGGCGCAGGGAGGTGGTGAGCAGTTCTTC
CATSDPRAQGGGEQFF
>NA|NA|TRBJ2-3|TRBV7-9
TGTGCCAGCAGCCCGGTTTTGACAGATACGCAGTATTTT
CASSPVLTDTQYF
>NA|TRBD2|TRBJ2-3|TRBV5-1
TGCGCCAGCAGCGACCTAGCGGGAGCCACAGATACGCAGTATTTT
CASSDLAGATDTQYF
>many|NA|TRBJ2-5|TRBV20-1
TGCAGTGCTAATTCCATGGCGGGGCTCCAAGAGACCCAGTACTTC
CSANSMAGLQETQYF
>few|NA|TRBJ1-1|TRBV20-1
TGCAGTGCTTCTCCAGGAGGCAGGACTGAAGCTTTCTTT
CSASPGGRTEAFF
>NA|NA|TRBJ2-1|TRBV20-1
TGCAGCGCATTTCTCGGACCTACCAGAATGTTCTTC
CSAFLGPTRMFF
>NA|NA|TRBJ2-7|TRBV28
TGTGCCAGCAGTTCGGCAGGGTTTCTGTCCTACGAGCAGTACTTC
CASSSAGFLSYEQYF
>many|NA|TRBJ2-7|TRBV5-1
TGCGCCAGCCCCGGGGGCGAGCAGTACTTC
CASPGGEQYF
>few|NA|TRBJ2-1|TRBV7-9
TGTGCCAGCAGCCTCCCGTATGTAGATGAGCAGTTCTTC
CASSLPYVDEQFF
>NA|NA|TRBJ2-7|TRBV18
TGTGCCAGCTCACCACGGGGGTCTCAGGGTAACTACGAGCAGTACTTC
CASSPRGSQGNYEQYF
>NA|TRBD2|TRBJ2-7|TRBV6-1
TGTGCCAGCAGTCTAAGGGGCCGGGGGGACGAGCAGTACTTC
CASSLRGRGDEQYF
>NA|NA|TRBJ2-1|TRBV2
TGTGCCAGCAGGGCCCTAGGGACCGAGCAGTTCTTC
CASRALGTEQFF
>once|TRBD1|TRBJ2-6|TRBV7-6
TGTGCCAGCAGCTTAATTCTGGCGACAGGGAAGCCTGGGGCCAACGTCCTGACTTTC
CASSLILATGKPGANVLTF
>few|NA|TRBJ1-5|TRBV29-1
TGCAGCGTTGCCAGGGAGGCCGATCAGCCCCAGCATTTT
CSVAREADQPQHF
>many|TRBD1|TRBJ2-1|TRBV5-1
TGCGCCAGCAGTGACAGGGGGTTAGATGAGCAGTTCTTC
CASSDRGLDEQFF
>NA|TRBD1|TRBJ1-1|TRBV27
TGTGCCAGCAGTACCCAGACAGGGTACCACCTCACTGAAGCTTTCTTT
CASSTQTGYHLTEAFF
>NA|TRBD1|TRBJ1-4|TRBV7-7
TGTGCCAGCAGCACAGGGGTAGGAACTAATGAAAAACTGTTTTTT
CASSTGVGTNEKLFF
>NA|NA|TRBJ1-1|TRBV5-1
TGCGCCAGCAGCTTGGGACAGTACACTGAAGCTTTCTTT
CASSLGQYTEAFF
>few|TRBD2|TRBJ2-3|TRBV5-1
TGCGCCAGCAGCTTGGCGACTAGCGGGAGGGCAGATACGCAGTATTTT
CASSLATSGRADTQYF
>NA|NA|TRBJ1-6|TRBV29-1
TGCAGAGTTGTAAATTCACCCCTCCACTTT
CRVVNSPLHF
>NA|NA|TRBJ1-1|TRBV5-1
TGCGCCAGCAGATTCGATATCGGCATTGAAGCTTTCTTT
CASRFDIGIEAFF
>NA|TRBD2|TRBJ2-1|TRBV4-1
TGCGCCAGCAGCCAAACCGGGACTAGCCTCTATGAGCAGTTCTTC
CASSQTGTSLYEQFF
>few|TRBD2|TRBJ2-7|TRBV7-3
TGTGCCAGCAGCTTACGCGGGAGTGTCCACGAGCAGTACTTC
CASSLRGSVHEQYF
>NA|TRBD2|TRBJ2-1|TRBV6-1
TGTGCCAGCAGGATTGGACTAGCGGGACTGAGCTCCTACAATGAGCAGTTCTTC
CASRIGLAGLSSYNEQFF
>NA|NA|TRBJ1-6|TRBV7-2
TGTGCCAGCAGCAGATTCTTAAGTAGGGGACATTCACCCCTCCACTTT
CASSRFLSRGHSPLHF
>NA|TRBD1|TRBJ2-2|TRBV5-6
TGTGCCAGCAGCTTTTGGGACAGGGGGCGAACCGGGGAGCTGTTTTTT
CASSFWDRGRTGELFF
>few|NA|TRBJ2-3|TRBV4-1
TGCGCCAGCAGCCACGCGGAAAGGTTCACAGATACGCAGTATTTT
CASSHAERFTDTQYF